A single sample gave rise to the 19 T cell receptor beta chains below, sequenced in a study of siplizumab effects on memory and regulatory T cells. Method: immunoSEQ multiplex PCR; TCRdb's copy keeps in-frame clones and lacks some. The table records around 97,000 clones, about 94% of them present only once. The sequenced sample was non-Treg CD4+ T cells sorted from blood. The receptors come from a human donor in good health.

V gene TRBV4-2 combines with J gene TRBJ2-2; 8 bases fit TRBD2. The CDR3 extends over 19 amino acids. The germline V gene encodes CDR1 LGHNA and CDR2 YNFKEQ. V was clipped by 0 bases and J by 5 bases; unmatched bases: 14. The CDR3 DNA reads as TGTGCCAGCAGCCAAGATGGGGGAGGCGGGAGGTTGGGAACCGGGGAGCTGTTTTTT. Encoded protein: CASSQDGGGGRLGTGELFF.

This clone turned up a few times. This chain links TRBV2 with TRBJ1-5, with D perhaps matching TRBD1 (6 bases). V was cut by 6 bases and J by 4 bases, with 10 bases left in between. This CDR3 has 13 residues. From germline, CDR1 is SNHLY and CDR2 FYNNEI. The CDR3 is CASSGQPNQPQHF. The CDR3 bases are TGTGCCAGCAGCGGACAGCCTAATCAGCCCCAGCATTTT.

This chain uses TRBV5-4 with TRBJ2-2; D is undetermined. Germline values: CDR1 SGHNT, CDR2 YYREEE (reference sequence). The germline V and J ends were trimmed by 4 bases and 0 bases, with 1 base remaining between them. The CDR3 spans 12 residues. CDR3 residues: CASSTNTGELFF. The CDR3, as DNA: TGTGCCAGCAGCACGAACACCGGGGAGCTGTTTTTT.

The V gene is TRBV7-9, the J gene TRBJ1-5, with D possibly matching TRBD1 (5 bases). Trimming stripped 5 bases from V and 8 bases from J, with 16 bases between. Looked up from germline, CDR1 is SEHNR and CDR2 is FQNEAQ (reference sequence). This CDR3 spans 14 amino acids. CDR3 amino acids: CASSVGTGEKPQHF. In DNA, the CDR3 is TGTGCCAGCAGCGTCGGGACGGGGGAAAAGCCCCAGCATTTT.

The V call is TRBV5-1, the J call TRBJ2-3, with 7 bases matching TRBD2. Trimming removed 4 bases from V and 5 bases from J; junction bases left unmatched: 16. Germline V gives CDR1 SGHRS, CDR2 YFSETQ. The CDR3 loop spans 17 amino acids. The CDR3 region has the DNA TGCGCCAGCAGCCGAGGAACGGTGGGAGGGCCAAAAGATACGCAGTATTTT. Its translation is CASSRGTVGGPKDTQYF.

The chain uses TRBV27 and TRBJ2-3; TRBD2 matches at 9 bases. With 2 bases clipped from V and 4 bases from J, the junction kept 10 bases outside the gene matches. The CDR3 consists of 17 residues. The germline gives CDR1 MNHEY, CDR2 SMNVEV (reference sequence). Written as DNA, the CDR3 is TGTGCCAGCAGTTTAGGGGCGGGAGGGCCCCGCCCAGATACGCAGTATTTT. Its protein is CASSLGAGGPRPDTQYF.

The chain couples TRBV7-3 to TRBJ2-3; 8 nucleotides align to TRBD1. Germline CDR1 reads SGHTA; CDR2 reads FQGTGA. There are 13 residues in the CDR3. V shed 2 bases, J shed 14 bases, and the junction held 9 bases outside the gene matches. The CDR3 nucleotides are TGTGCCAGCAGCTTACTCCAGGGGGCAGAGGCGTATTTT. Translated, it gives CASSLLQGAEAYF. Using reference TRBV7-3 and TRBJ2-3 for the parts outside the CDR3, the full variable domain is GAGVSQTPSNKVTEKGKYVELRCDPISGHTALYWYRQSLGQGPEFLIYFQGTGAADDSGLPNDRFFAVRPEGSVSTLKIQRTERGDSAVYLCASSLLQGAEAYFGPGTRLTVL.

This chain joins TRBV2 and TRBJ2-6, with 10 bases that match TRBD1. The CDR3 spans 19 residues. CDR1 and CDR2 from the germline V gene are SNHLY and FYNNEI. J was trimmed by 0 bases and V by 7 bases; bases with no gene match: 12. As DNA, the CDR3 is TGTGCCAGCATTCTCCGGGACAGGGGACCTCACTCTGGGGCCAACGTCCTGACTTTC. This codes for CASILRDRGPHSGANVLTF.

This rearrangement joins TRBV7-9 to TRBJ1-5; no clear D. The V gene lost 3 bases and the J gene lost 1 base, with 10 bases spanning the gap. The CDR3 has 15 amino acids. Germline V gene sequence: CDR1 SEHNR, CDR2 FQNEAQ (reference sequence). The CDR3 here is CASSFGQTSNQPQHF. Here the CDR3 DNA reads TGTGCCAGCAGCTTCGGCCAAACAAGCAATCAGCCCCAGCATTTT.

This chain connects TRBV27 to TRBJ2-1; TRBD1 aligns across 7 bases. J lost 0 bases, V lost 3 bases, and 11 bases had no gene match. This CDR3 region has 18 residues. CDR1 and CDR2 (germline): MNHEY, SMNVEV (reference sequence). CDR3 loop: CASSFSHPDRVSYNEQFF. As DNA, the CDR3 is TGTGCCAGCAGTTTTTCCCATCCAGACAGGGTCTCCTACAATGAGCAGTTCTTC.

The rearrangement uses TRBV13 and TRBJ2-1; 11 bases fit TRBD2. The J segment lost 0 bases and the V segment lost 5 bases, leaving 18 bases of the junction unmatched. In germline, CDR1 is PRHDT, CDR2 FYEKMQ (reference sequence). The length of the CDR3 is 21 residues. CDR3 coding DNA: TGTGCCAGCAGCATAGAAACGTATAGCGGGAGGGCCTCCCTCTCCTACAATGAGCAGTTCTTC. Translation: CASSIETYSGRASLSYNEQFF.

The gene calls are TRBV7-9 and TRBJ1-2; D possibly corresponds to TRBD1 (5 bases). The CDR3 totals 15 residues. CDR1 and CDR2 (germline): SEHNR, FQNEAQ (reference sequence). The germline V and J ends were trimmed by 5 bases and 4 bases, with 17 bases remaining between them. CDR3 sequence (DNA): TGTGCCAGCAGCCCCAGAACCGGGACGGCCTATGGCTACACCTTC. Its translation: CASSPRTGTAYGYTF.

This chain connects TRBV7-8 to TRBJ1-5, with 8 nucleotides matching TRBD1. V dropped 2 bases and J dropped 12; count of bases not matched to a gene: 12. Germline CDR1 SGHVS, CDR2 FQNEAQ. There are 15 residues in the CDR3. The CDR3 nucleotides read TGTGCCAGCAGCTTAAGGGGACAGGACCTCTCTCGCCAGCATTTT. Its protein product is CASSLRGQDLSRQHF.

The chain links TRBV28 to TRBJ2-7; D might be TRBD1 (5 bases). The CDR3 extends over 12 amino acids. The V and J ends lost 5 bases and 5 bases respectively, with 10 bases between them. The germline V gene has CDR1 MDHEN and CDR2 SYDVKM. CDR3 bases: TGTGCCAGCAGTCAGCAGGGCCACGAGCAGTACTTC. It codes for CASSQQGHEQYF. The variable domain in full, with the rest retrieved from reference TRBV28 and TRBJ2-7, is DVKVTQSSRYLVKRTGEKVFLECVQDMDHENMFWYRQDPGLGLRLIYFSYDVKMKEKGDIPEGYSVSREKKERFSLILESASTNQTSMYLCASSQQGHEQYFGPGTRLTVT.

V and J are TRBV30 and TRBJ2-1, with 8 bases matching TRBD1. The CDR3 totals 19 residues. V was pared by 4 bases and J by 5 bases, with 22 bases of the junction left unmatched. The V gene's germline CDR1 is GTSNPN and CDR2 SVGIG (reference sequence). Here the CDR3 reads CAWTSRAYTGTGADNEQFF. DNA for the CDR3: TGTGCCTGGACCAGTAGGGCGTACACCGGGACAGGAGCCGACAATGAGCAGTTCTTC.

CDR3 nucleotides: TGTGCCAGCAGCACCCCCCTCGGGGCGCAGTATTTT. Translating it yields CASSTPLGAQYF. The J gene is TRBJ2-3, the V gene TRBV28, with D possibly TRBD2 on 5 matching bases. The CDR3 sequence is 12 residues long. Germline loops: CDR1 MDHEN, CDR2 SYDVKM. Trimming took 6 bases from V and 10 from J, leaving 14 bases between them.

CDR3 residues: CASSLQVGKENIQYF. CDR3 DNA: TGTGCCAGCAGCCTTCAAGTGGGAAAAGAAAACATTCAGTACTTC. The rearrangement uses TRBV7-8 and TRBJ2-4, with unresolved D. Between the trimmed V and J ends, which lost 5 bases and 5 bases, there was a span of 16 bases. This CDR3 is built from 15 residues. Germline CDR1 and CDR2: SGHVS and FQNEAQ.

This chain uses TRBV6-6 with TRBJ2-7; 7 nucleotides agree with TRBD1. There are 16 residues in the CDR3. Germline CDR1 is MNHNY and CDR2 is SVGAGI (reference sequence). V lost 0 bases and J lost 6; bases outside the gene matches: 11. The DNA of the CDR3 is TGTGCCAGCAGTTACTCGAGGGGACAGTATGAAGCCGAGCAGTACTTC. Residues: CASSYSRGQYEAEQYF.

CDR3 protein: CSALLAYEQYF. Written as DNA, the CDR3 is TGCAGTGCTCTTCTAGCTTACGAGCAGTACTTC. The gene calls are TRBV20-1 and TRBJ2-7, with D perhaps matching TRBD2 (5 bases). Deletions cut 5 bases from V and 4 bases from J, with 9 bases between. The V gene's germline CDR1 is DFQATT and CDR2 SNEGSKA (reference sequence). CDR3 length equals 11 residues.